The clone carrying this T cell receptor beta chain was observed a single time. One end of the junction is discordant with germline, which a read error may explain. Co-extraction yielded RNA and DNA from around 20-30 mg of unsorted bulk tissue. Uniformly, tumor samples exhibited a viable tumor cell fraction exceeding 80%. Constant-region priming of approximately 500 ng total RNA yielded TCR beta cDNA. Slightly modified ARM-PCR with three nested multiplex PCR rounds yielded TCR beta libraries. The first two PCR rounds used TRBV1-TRBV30 primers with a Cbeta primer, roughly 10 cycles each. TCRdb reprocessed the multiplex PCR reads with MiXCR, giving one entry per CDR3 protein. The sample contains roughly 120,000 distinct CDR3 sequences, 55% to 75% of which appear only once. This specimen belongs to a study of tumor-infiltrating lymphocytes in primary liver carcinoma. This CDR3 spans 16 amino acids. From germline, CDR1 is MNHNY and CDR2 SVGAGI (reference sequence).

The sequence was collected from a woman in her sixties with primary liver carcinoma and hepatitis B virus infection. The chain couples TRBV6-6 to TRBJ1-5; possibly TRBD1 for D (5 bases). Material: liver tumor tissue from sampling region 3. The subset here: tumor region T3, left-lateral pole. The CDR3 reads CACSYSTGGGFQPQHF. DNA for the CDR3: TGTGCCTGCAGTTACTCCACCGGGGGTGGTTTTCAGCCCCAGCATTTT.